This TCR beta chain was identified in a study of a mutant IDH1 vaccine in newly diagnosed glioma. Overall study: Patients had eight vaccinations, in weeks 1, 3, 5, 7, 11, 15, 19 and 23.

Deletions cut 4 bases from V and 3 bases from J, with 10 bases between. The germline V gene encodes CDR1 SQVTM and CDR2 ANQGSEA. The CDR3 is 13 amino acids. Time point denoted: week 5, during vaccination. The investigators gave 300 ug of mutant IDH1 20-mer peptide in each vaccine dose, together with topical imiquimod. In regard to this clone: What it binds is unknown.

Produced via immunoSEQ multiplex PCR; TCRdb's table is partial and in-frame only. There are over 55,000 clones in the sample; approximately 90% occur only once, and roughly 5.1% lies in the top ten. Sequenced material: PBMCs, taken from a glioma patient whose treatment included an IDH1 peptide vaccine. The receptor was isolated from a woman in her 40s with glioma. This chain uses TRBV29-1 with TRBJ2-1; D is undetermined. CDR3 nucleotide sequence: TGCAGCGTTGGGAGCCCTCTCTACAATGAGCAGTTCTTC. Its protein is CSVGSPLYNEQFF.